A single sample gave rise to the 20 T cell receptor beta chains below, sequenced in a study of cytomegalovirus exposure and HLA in healthy donors. The method was immunoSEQ multiplex PCR; TCRdb's version includes in-frame clones alone and lacks a portion of them. The sample consists of some 120,000 clones, approximately 95% of them appearing once. Sequenced material: PBMCs. These receptors came from a man between 18 and 29 years old in good health and CMV-seronegative.

This clone was recorded only once. The DNA for the CDR3 is TGTGCCAGCAGCCTGAATGGAGCGGAGGAGACCCAGTACTTC. Protein product: CASSLNGAEETQYF. J is TRBJ2-5 and V is TRBV7-3, with D perhaps matching TRBD2 (5 bases). The CDR3 contains 14 residues. Germline CDR1 reads SGHTA; CDR2 reads FQGTGA. V lost 5 bases to trimming and J lost 5 bases, with 15 bases between them. The full variable domain, rest sourced from reference TRBV7-3 and TRBJ2-5, is GAGVSQTPSNKVTEKGKYVELRCDPISGHTALYWYRQSLGQGPEFLIYFQGTGAADDSGLPNDRFFAVRPEGSVSTLKIQRTERGDSAVYLCASSLNGAEETQYFGPGTRLLVL.

The genes are TRBV4-2 and TRBJ1-4; possibly TRBD1 for D (6 bases). Germline V gene lookup returns CDR1 LGHNA and CDR2 YNFKEQ. V gave up 0 bases and J gave up 0 bases, with 23 bases separating them. This CDR3 has 21 amino acids. Here the CDR3 reads CASSQDAQAGFGQSTNEKLFF. The CDR3, as DNA: TGTGCCAGCAGCCAAGATGCCCAGGCGGGTTTTGGACAGTCAACTAATGAAAAACTGTTTTTT.

The CDR3 sequence is CASSFGTGSTGELFF. The CDR3 nucleotides are TGTGCCAGCAGTTTCGGGACAGGGAGTACCGGGGAGCTGTTTTTT. This chain connects TRBV27 to TRBJ2-2; 9 bases match TRBD1. V shed 3 bases, J shed 5 bases, and the junction held 4 bases outside the gene matches. This CDR3 comprises 15 residues. CDR1 and CDR2 from the germline V gene are MNHEY and SMNVEV (reference sequence).

This chain connects TRBV5-1 to TRBJ2-7, with a possible D match to TRBD2 (5 bases). The germline gives CDR1 SGHRS, CDR2 YFSETQ. Between the trimmed V and J ends, which lost 4 bases and 3 bases, there was a span of 14 bases. This CDR3 is 14 amino acids long. This CDR3 reads CASSQTGTFYEQYF. CDR3 coding DNA: TGCGCCAGCAGCCAGACGGGAACCTTCTACGAGCAGTACTTC.

This chain joins TRBV9 and TRBJ2-2; 7 positions agree with TRBD1. The CDR3 spans 16 residues. J was trimmed by 2 bases and V by 0 bases; bases with no gene match: 4. Per germline, CDR1 SGDLS and CDR2 YYNGEE. The DNA for the CDR3 is TGTGCCAGCAGCGTAGAGCAGGGGGTTAACACCGGGGAGCTGTTTTTT. This translates into CASSVEQGVNTGELFF. Drawing the rest from reference TRBV9 and TRBJ2-2, the complete variable domain is DSGVTQTPKHLITATGQRVTLRCSPRSGDLSVYWYQQSLDQGLQFLIQYYNGEERAKGNILERFSAQQFPDLHSELNLSSLELGDSALYFCASSVEQGVNTGELFFGEGSRLTVL.

This sequence joins TRBV18 and TRBJ1-4; TRBD1 might be the D (6 bases). The CDR3 is 14 amino acids. The germline V and J ends were trimmed by 3 bases and 7 bases, with 12 bases remaining between them. Looked up from germline, CDR1 is KGHSH and CDR2 is LQKENI. The CDR3 sequence is CASSPSGGGEKLFF. The CDR3 bases are TGTGCCAGCTCACCCTCGGGGGGCGGTGAAAAACTGTTTTTT.

The V call is TRBV11-2, the J call TRBJ2-7, with TRBD2 identical over 9 bases. Losses at the gene ends were 0 bases for V and 0 bases for J; bases not matched to a gene: 6. Germline CDR1 reads SGHAT; CDR2 reads FQNNGV. The CDR3 consists of 17 residues. The CDR3 DNA reads as TGTGCCAGCAGCTTAGATCAGGCTAGCGGGATCTCCTACGAGCAGTACTTC. Its translation: CASSLDQASGISYEQYF.

The J gene is TRBJ2-7, the V gene TRBV19; 7 bases map to TRBD2. Trimming cost V 1 base and J 3 bases; bases outside gene matches: 6. The germline V gene has CDR1 LNHDA and CDR2 SQIVND (reference sequence). The CDR3 spans 15 residues. Written as DNA, the CDR3 is TGTGCCAGTAGTATAGCGCGGGAGCGAAACTACGAGCAGTACTTC. It specifies CASSIARERNYEQYF. The entire variable domain, with the rest obtained from reference TRBV19 and TRBJ2-7, is as follows: DGGITQSPKYLFRKEGQNVTLSCEQNLNHDAMYWYRQDPGQGLRLIYYSQIVNDFQKGDIAEGYSVSREKKESFPLTVTSAQKNPTAFYLCASSIARERNYEQYFGPGTRLTVT.

J is TRBJ2-7 and V is TRBV27; 7 bases are shared with TRBD1. The ends lost 4 bases at V and 4 bases at J; junction bases unmatched: 4. The CDR3 contains 13 residues. Per germline, CDR1 MNHEY and CDR2 SMNVEV (reference sequence). CDR3 sequence (DNA): TGTGCCAGCAGTTACAGGGGTTCATACGAGCAGTACTTC. This gives the protein CASSYRGSYEQYF.

This clone was detected once. The V gene is TRBV7-8, the J gene TRBJ2-1, with TRBD1 matching 7 bases. The V segment lost 0 bases and the J segment 7 bases; nucleotides outside the gene matches: 3. The CDR3 consists of 14 residues. Looked up from germline, CDR1 is SGHVS and CDR2 is FQNEAQ. CDR3 DNA: TGTGCCAGCAGCTTAGCCACAGGGGTAAATGAGCAGTTCTTC. Its translation is CASSLATGVNEQFF.

This sequence joins TRBV9 and TRBJ2-7; D might be TRBD2 (6 bases). Germline loops: CDR1 SGDLS, CDR2 YYNGEE. Between the trimmed V and J ends, which lost 3 bases and 0 bases, there was a span of 10 bases. This CDR3 is 14 amino acids long. CDR3 nucleotide sequence: TGTGCCAGCAGCGGAAGCGGGCCCTCCTACGAGCAGTACTTC. Translated, it gives CASSGSGPSYEQYF. Drawing the rest from reference TRBV9 and TRBJ2-7, the complete variable domain is DSGVTQTPKHLITATGQRVTLRCSPRSGDLSVYWYQQSLDQGLQFLIQYYNGEERAKGNILERFSAQQFPDLHSELNLSSLELGDSALYFCASSGSGPSYEQYFGPGTRLTVT.

This clone was seen once. The chain employs TRBV6-5 and TRBJ1-3; a weak D match, TRBD1 (6 bases). Per germline, CDR1 MNHEY and CDR2 SVGAGI. The V gene lost 5 bases and the J gene lost 4 bases, with 15 bases spanning the gap. The CDR3 extends over 15 amino acids. The DNA for the CDR3 is TGTGCCAGCAGTCCTACAGGGTCAACCGGAAACACCATATATTTT. Residues: CASSPTGSTGNTIYF.

The V gene is TRBV7-9, the J gene TRBJ2-5, with D tentatively TRBD1 (6 bases). V lost 5 bases and J lost 4, with 11 bases in between. Germline CDR1 reads SEHNR; CDR2 reads FQNEAQ (reference sequence). The CDR3 is made up of 13 amino acids. The CDR3: CASSQTGRETQYF. CDR3 coding DNA: TGTGCCAGCAGCCAAACAGGGAGAGAGACCCAGTACTTC.

V usage is TRBV28 and J usage is TRBJ1-2; 7 nucleotides align to TRBD1. Germline trimming cut 2 bases from V and 7 bases from J; bases unmatched to any gene: 10. Germline assignment: CDR1 MDHEN and CDR2 SYDVKM. The CDR3 loop spans 15 amino acids. In DNA, the CDR3 is TGTGCCAGCAGTTTACAATTTACAGGGGAAGGTGGCTACACCTTC. It is translated as CASSLQFTGEGGYTF.

The V gene is TRBV5-1, the J gene TRBJ2-5; 13 bases align to TRBD2. The CDR3 sequence is 16 residues long. Germline lookup yields CDR1 SGHRS and CDR2 YFSETQ. J gave up 2 bases and V 4 bases, and 5 bases lay outside the gene matches. This CDR3 reads CASSPGTSGAQETQYF. The CDR3 DNA is TGCGCCAGCAGCCCAGGGACTAGCGGGGCTCAAGAGACCCAGTACTTC.

The rearrangement joins TRBV7-2 to TRBJ2-1; 9 nucleotides line up with TRBD1. From germline, CDR1 is SGHTA and CDR2 FQGNSA. The CDR3 has 16 amino acids. V trimming: 3 bases; J trimming: 5 bases; junction bases outside the gene matches: 8. The CDR3 coding sequence is TGTGCCAGCAGCTTCCCACAGGGGGCGCACGACAATGAGCAGTTCTTC. It specifies CASSFPQGAHDNEQFF.

This clone was observed once. This chain connects TRBV6-1 to TRBJ2-7, with 9 bases fitting TRBD1. Germline V gene lookup returns CDR1 MNHNS and CDR2 SASEGT. The length of the CDR3 is 14 residues. Losses at the gene ends were 6 bases for V and 2 bases for J; bases not matched to a gene: 5. The CDR3 bases are TGTGCCAGCAGATGGGGGACAGGGACCTACGAGCAGTACTTC. It specifies CASRWGTGTYEQYF.

This chain links TRBV27 with TRBJ2-1, with 8 bases that match TRBD2. The CDR3 is made up of 17 amino acids. Per the germline V gene, CDR1 is MNHEY and CDR2 is SMNVEV (reference sequence). With V trimmed by 4 bases and J by 7 bases, 15 bases remained unmatched. CDR3 nucleotides: TGTGCCAGCAGTTCTCCGCAACCGGGACTAGGGGATAATGAGCAGTTCTTC. Its protein is CASSSPQPGLGDNEQFF.

V is TRBV9 and J is TRBJ1-5; D remains unclear. The germline V and J ends were trimmed by 0 bases and 3 bases, with 4 bases remaining between them. Germline V gene data show CDR1 as SGDLS and CDR2 as YYNGEE. CDR3 size: 13 residues. The CDR3 DNA follows: TGTGCCAGCAGCGTAGACAACAATCAGCCCCAGCATTTT. Translating gives CASSVDNNQPQHF. The full variable domain, completed using reference TRBV9 and TRBJ1-5, is DSGVTQTPKHLITATGQRVTLRCSPRSGDLSVYWYQQSLDQGLQFLIQYYNGEERAKGNILERFSAQQFPDLHSELNLSSLELGDSALYFCASSVDNNQPQHFGDGTRLSIL.

This chain uses TRBV2 with TRBJ2-4; TRBD2 matches 11 bases. There are 14 residues in the CDR3. The V gene end was trimmed by 6 bases and the J gene end by 8 bases; junction bases not matched to a gene: 6. In germline, CDR1 is SNHLY, CDR2 FYNNEI. CDR3 sequence (DNA): TGTGCCAGCAGGAAACTAGCGGGAGTTGACATTCAGTACTTC. The encoded protein is CASRKLAGVDIQYF.